The 10 T cell receptor beta chains below all came from one sample that was sequenced in a study of T-cell memory formation after mild COVID-19. TCRdb called the 5' RACE reads again in MiXCR, with one record for every CDR3 protein. Here the sample spans 550,000 to 700,000 distinct CDR3 sequences, 17% being singletons. The sample taken for sequencing was PBMCs or a T cell subset sorted from them (not recorded which). The receptors stem from an adult woman who had mild COVID-19 (a few samples of this study predate the infection). Cell type and time point are not known.

The chain employs TRBV6-6 and TRBJ2-5, with TRBD2 as a possible D gene (5 bases). V was trimmed by 6 bases and J by 2 bases, leaving 10 bases between them. Germline V gene lookup returns CDR1 MNHNY and CDR2 SVGAGI (reference sequence). The CDR3 runs to 13 residues. The CDR3 DNA follows: TGTGCCAGCAGGTACGGGGTACAAGAGACCCAGTACTTC. Amino acid sequence: CASRYGVQETQYF.

The J gene is TRBJ2-3, the V gene TRBV7-9; TRBD2 matches 11 bases. Germline CDR1 and CDR2: SEHNR and FQNEAQ (reference sequence). The CDR3 covers 17 residues. V lost 5 bases, J lost 2 bases, and 9 bases stayed unmatched. The DNA for the CDR3 is TGTGCCAGCAGCCGCTTCGGGACTAGCGGATACACAGATACGCAGTATTTT. Translated: CASSRFGTSGYTDTQYF.

This sequence joins TRBV4-1 and TRBJ2-7, with 10 positions matching TRBD1. Germline CDR1 and CDR2: MGHRA and YSYEKL. The CDR3 is 15 residues long. Unmatched junction bases numbered 10, after V lost 5 bases and J lost 6 bases. The DNA for the CDR3 is TGCGCCAGCAGCTCGACCGGGACAGGGGAGAGCGAGCAGTACTTC. Amino acids: CASSSTGTGESEQYF.

The chain employs TRBV7-6 and TRBJ1-1, with D perhaps TRBD1 (5 bases). Trimming pared 8 bases from V and 1 base from J, leaving 11 bases between. CDR1 is SGHVS, CDR2 FNYEAQ, per germline. CDR3 length equals 13 residues. CDR3 region: CASLGQGNTEAFF. Here the CDR3 DNA reads TGTGCCAGCCTGGGGCAGGGGAACACTGAAGCTTTCTTT.

This clonotype has just a few counts. This sequence joins TRBV20-1 and TRBJ2-2; D possibly corresponds to TRBD2 (6 bases). The CDR3 consists of 15 residues. V gave up 0 bases and J gave up 7 bases, with 15 bases separating them. Germline V gene sequence: CDR1 DFQATT, CDR2 SNEGSKA (reference sequence). Here the CDR3 DNA reads TGCAGTGCTAGAGATTCTAACGGGGGTCACGGGGAGCTGTTTTTT. Translation gives CSARDSNGGHGELFF.

The gene calls are TRBV12-3 or TRBV12-4 and TRBJ1-4, with a weak D call TRBD1 (5 bases). The V end was cut by 6 bases, the J end by 0 bases, with 14 bases between. The CDR3 has 16 amino acids. The CDR3, as DNA: TGTGCCAGCAGGGGGAAAGGACACACAACTAATGAAAAACTGTTTTTT. Encoded protein: CASRGKGHTTNEKLFF.

This chain joins TRBV4-1 and TRBJ1-1; 10 bases match TRBD1. With 6 bases clipped from V and 3 bases from J, the junction kept 4 bases outside the gene matches. The CDR3 loop spans 14 amino acids. Germline V lookup: CDR1 MGHRA, CDR2 YSYEKL. CDR3 sequence reads: CASSWTGGDTEAFF. The CDR3 DNA sequence: TGCGCCAGCAGTTGGACAGGGGGGGACACTGAAGCTTTCTTT.

The chain combines TRBV7-6 with TRBJ2-7; D is unclear. CDR3 length equals 13 residues. The germline V and J ends were trimmed by 5 bases and 6 bases, with 14 bases remaining between them. Per the germline V gene, CDR1 is SGHVS and CDR2 is FNYEAQ. DNA for the CDR3: TGTGCCAGCAGCCTGCCCCCGGTGGGCGAGCAGTACTTC. Translated: CASSLPPVGEQYF.

This clonotype was counted only a few times. The CDR3 protein is CASSPRTSDRSSYNEQFF. For the CDR3, the DNA is TGTGCCAGCAGCCCTCGGACTAGCGACCGTAGCTCCTACAATGAGCAGTTCTTC. This chain uses TRBV7-3 with TRBJ2-1, with TRBD2 matching over 9 bases. V was clipped by 5 bases and J by 0 bases; unmatched bases: 11. The CDR3 runs 18 residues. CDR1 SGHTA and CDR2 FQGTGA come from the germline V gene.

Many counts were recorded for this clonotype. The V gene is TRBV24-1, the J gene TRBJ2-5; 14 bases align to TRBD2. Germline loops: CDR1 KGHDR, CDR2 SFDVKD. V was pared by 2 bases and J by 4 bases, with 5 bases of the junction left unmatched. This CDR3 is 17 amino acids long. CDR3 amino acids: CATSDSGTSGRGETQYF. The CDR3 bases are TGTGCCACCAGTGATTCGGGGACTAGCGGGAGAGGAGAGACCCAGTACTTC.